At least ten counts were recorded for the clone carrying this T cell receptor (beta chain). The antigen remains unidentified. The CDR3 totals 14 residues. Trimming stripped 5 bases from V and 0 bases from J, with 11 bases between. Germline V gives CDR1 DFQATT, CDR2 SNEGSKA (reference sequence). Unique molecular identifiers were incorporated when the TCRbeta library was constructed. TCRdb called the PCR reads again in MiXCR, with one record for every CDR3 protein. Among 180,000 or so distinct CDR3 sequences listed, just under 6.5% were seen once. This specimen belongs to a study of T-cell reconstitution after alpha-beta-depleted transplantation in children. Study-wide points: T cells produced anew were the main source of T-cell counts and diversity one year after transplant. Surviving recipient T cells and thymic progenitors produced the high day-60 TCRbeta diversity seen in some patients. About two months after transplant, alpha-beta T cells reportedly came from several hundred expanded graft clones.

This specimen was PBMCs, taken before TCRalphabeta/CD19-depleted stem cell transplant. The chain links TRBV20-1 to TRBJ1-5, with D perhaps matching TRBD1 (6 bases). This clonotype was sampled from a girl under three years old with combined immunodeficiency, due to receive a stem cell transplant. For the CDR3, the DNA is TGCAGTGCTTTTGACAGGACTAGCAATCAGCCCCAGCATTTT. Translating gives CSAFDRTSNQPQHF.